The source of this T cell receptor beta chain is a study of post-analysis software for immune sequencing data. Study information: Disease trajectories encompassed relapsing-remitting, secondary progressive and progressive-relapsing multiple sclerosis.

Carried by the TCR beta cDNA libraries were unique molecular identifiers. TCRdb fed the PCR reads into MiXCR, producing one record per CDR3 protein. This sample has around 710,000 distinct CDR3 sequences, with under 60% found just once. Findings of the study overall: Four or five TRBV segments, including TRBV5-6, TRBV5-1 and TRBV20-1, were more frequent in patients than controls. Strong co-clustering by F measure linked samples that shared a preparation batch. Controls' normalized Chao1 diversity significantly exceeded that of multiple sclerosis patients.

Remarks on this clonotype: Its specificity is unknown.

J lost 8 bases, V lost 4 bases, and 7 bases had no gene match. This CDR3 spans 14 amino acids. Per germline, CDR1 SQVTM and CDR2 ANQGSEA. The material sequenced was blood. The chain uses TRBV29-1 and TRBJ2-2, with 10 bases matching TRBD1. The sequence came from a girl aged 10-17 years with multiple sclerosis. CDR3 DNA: TGCAGCGTTGGACAGGGGGCAGTGACTGGGGAGCTGTTTTTT. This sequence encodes CSVGQGAVTGELFF.